Sequencing of this T cell receptor (beta chain) was carried out in a study of T cell responses to AZD1222 COVID-19 vaccine. CDR1 is MGHRA and CDR2 is YSYEKL in the germline V gene. The V gene end was trimmed by 1 base and the J gene end by 5 bases; junction bases not matched to a gene: 2. The CDR3 is 15 amino acids. Study-level results: Just a handful of people given AZD1222 tested seropositive at baseline. Compared with day 0, the breadth and depth of the Spike-specific TCR repertoire rose significantly after two doses of AZD1222. Vaccine-related CD4 TCRs covered spike, predominating at 160-218 and 743-854.

Data came from immunoSEQ multiplex PCR; TCRdb stores just in-frame clones and leaves some out. The table lists about 220,000 clones, about 93% of them singletons. Worth noting for this clone: No antigen is known for it.

The material was peripheral blood, obtained on day 0 of MenACWY control vaccination. This chain links TRBV4-1 with TRBJ2-3; 11 bases are a match to TRBD1. The sequence came from an adult in good health. The CDR3 is CASSQGDRGLDTQYF. The CDR3 DNA reads TGCGCCAGCAGCCAAGGGGACAGGGGGTTAGATACGCAGTATTTT.